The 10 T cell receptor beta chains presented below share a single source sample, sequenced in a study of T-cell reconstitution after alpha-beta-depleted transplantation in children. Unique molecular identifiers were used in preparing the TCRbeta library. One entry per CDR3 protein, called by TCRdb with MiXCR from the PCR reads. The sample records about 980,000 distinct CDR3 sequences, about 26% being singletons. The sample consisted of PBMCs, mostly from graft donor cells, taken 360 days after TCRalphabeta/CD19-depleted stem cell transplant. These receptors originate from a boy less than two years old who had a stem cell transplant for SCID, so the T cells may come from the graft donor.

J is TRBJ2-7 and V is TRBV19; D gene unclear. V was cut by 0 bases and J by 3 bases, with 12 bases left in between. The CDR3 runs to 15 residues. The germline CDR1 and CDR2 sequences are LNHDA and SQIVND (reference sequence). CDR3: CASSIDFGRIYEQYF. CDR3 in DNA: TGTGCCAGTAGTATAGATTTCGGTCGGATCTACGAGCAGTACTTC.

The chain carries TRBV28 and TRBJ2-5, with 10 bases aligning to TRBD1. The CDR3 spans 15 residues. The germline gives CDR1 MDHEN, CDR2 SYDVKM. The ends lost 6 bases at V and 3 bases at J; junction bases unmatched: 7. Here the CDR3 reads CASRPTGTGEETQYF. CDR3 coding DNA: TGTGCCAGCAGGCCTACCGGGACAGGGGAAGAGACCCAGTACTTC. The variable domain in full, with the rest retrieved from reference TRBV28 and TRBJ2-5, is DVKVTQSSRYLVKRTGEKVFLECVQDMDHENMFWYRQDPGLGLRLIYFSYDVKMKEKGDIPEGYSVSREKKERFSLILESASTNQTSMYLCASRPTGTGEETQYFGPGTRLLVL.

Here the CDR3 reads CASSYSWAGTAGGEVPEAFF. The DNA for the CDR3 is TGTGCCAGCAGTTACTCGTGGGCCGGGACAGCGGGCGGGGAGGTCCCTGAAGCTTTCTTT. This chain connects TRBV6-2 or TRBV6-3 to TRBJ1-1; 7 bases are a match to TRBD1. This CDR3 comprises 20 residues. Germline V gene lookup returns CDR1 MNHEY and CDR2 SVGEGT. The J segment lost 6 bases and the V segment lost 0 bases, leaving 22 bases of the junction unmatched.

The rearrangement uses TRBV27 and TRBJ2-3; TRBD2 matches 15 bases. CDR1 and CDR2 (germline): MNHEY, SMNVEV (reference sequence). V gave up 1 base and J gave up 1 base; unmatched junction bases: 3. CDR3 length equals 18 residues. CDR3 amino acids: CASSLLGLAGGGTDTQYF. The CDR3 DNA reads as TGTGCCAGCAGTTTATTGGGACTAGCGGGAGGCGGCACAGATACGCAGTATTTT.

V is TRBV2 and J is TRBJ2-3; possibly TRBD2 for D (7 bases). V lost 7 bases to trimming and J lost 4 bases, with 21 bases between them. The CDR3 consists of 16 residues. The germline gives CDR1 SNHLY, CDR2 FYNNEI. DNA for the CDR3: TGTGCCAGCAACCTGGTCCGGGGGGCGCGGGCAGATACGCAGTATTTT. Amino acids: CASNLVRGARADTQYF. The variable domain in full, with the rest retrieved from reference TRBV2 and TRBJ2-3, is EPEVTQTPSHQVTQMGQEVILRCVPISNHLYFYWYRQILGQKVEFLVSFYNNEISEKSEIFDDQFSVERPDGSNFTLKIRSTKLEDSAMYFCASNLVRGARADTQYFGPGTRLTVL.

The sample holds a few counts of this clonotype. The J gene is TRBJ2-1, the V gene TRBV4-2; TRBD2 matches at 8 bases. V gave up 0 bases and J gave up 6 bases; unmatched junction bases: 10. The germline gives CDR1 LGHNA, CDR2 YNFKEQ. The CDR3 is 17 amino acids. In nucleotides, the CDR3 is TGTGCCAGCAGCCAAGATGGAAGCGGGGGAGCACGCAATGAGCAGTTCTTC. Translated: CASSQDGSGGARNEQFF.

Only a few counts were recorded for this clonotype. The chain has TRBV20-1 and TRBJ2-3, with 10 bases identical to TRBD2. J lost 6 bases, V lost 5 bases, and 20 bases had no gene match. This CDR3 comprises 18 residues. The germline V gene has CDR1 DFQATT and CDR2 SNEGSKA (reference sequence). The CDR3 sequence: CSAARPSGGAIIRDTQYF. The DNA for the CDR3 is TGCAGTGCTGCCCGACCCAGCGGGGGGGCCATTATCCGGGATACGCAGTATTTT.

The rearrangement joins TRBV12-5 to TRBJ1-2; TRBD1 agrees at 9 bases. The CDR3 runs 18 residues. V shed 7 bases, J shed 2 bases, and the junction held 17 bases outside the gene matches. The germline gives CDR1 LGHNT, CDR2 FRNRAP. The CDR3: CASAAPGTGRFRNYGYTF. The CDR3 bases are TGTGCTAGTGCCGCCCCCGGGACAGGGAGGTTTAGGAACTATGGCTACACCTTC.

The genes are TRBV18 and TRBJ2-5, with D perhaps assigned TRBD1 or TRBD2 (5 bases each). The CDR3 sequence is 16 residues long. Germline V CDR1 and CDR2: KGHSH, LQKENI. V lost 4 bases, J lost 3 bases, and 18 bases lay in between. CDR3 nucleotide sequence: TGTGCCAGCTCACTTTCCCACCCAGGGAGCGAAGAGACCCAGTACTTC. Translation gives CASSLSHPGSEETQYF.

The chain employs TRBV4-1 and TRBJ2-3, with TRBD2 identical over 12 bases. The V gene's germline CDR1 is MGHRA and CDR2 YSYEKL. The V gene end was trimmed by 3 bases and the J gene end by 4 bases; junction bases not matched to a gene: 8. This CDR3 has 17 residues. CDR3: CASSHPGLAGSPDTQYF. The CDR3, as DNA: TGCGCCAGCAGCCACCCCGGACTAGCGGGGAGCCCAGATACGCAGTATTTT.